These 20 T cell receptor beta chains were sequenced from one sample in a study of early T cells in non-severe SARS-CoV-2 infection (dated by TCRdb to the early 2020s). Library construction relied on 5' RACE. These reads were obtained on a NextSeq 500. Starting from the raw public reads, TCRdb applied fastp trimming at Q25, assembled clones with MiXCR and retained in-frame beta chains. Each record represents a unique CDR3 protein, reported with the most common genes and DNA among its rows. For this sample the table gives around 83,000 distinct CDR3 sequences, of which roughly 12% were detected only once. The top ten hold approximately 4% of the sample. Specimen: whole blood, collected at baseline. These receptors were collected from an adult who was a healthcare worker with PCR-confirmed SARS-CoV-2 infection or an uninfected control (not recorded which).

This clonotype was detected ten times or more. The chain links TRBV5-1 to TRBJ1-3; tentatively, D is TRBD1 (5 bases). V lost 4 bases and J lost 4, with 12 bases in between. The V gene's germline CDR1 is SGHRS and CDR2 YFSETQ. The CDR3 sequence is 14 residues long. The CDR3 DNA is TGCGCCAGCAGCCCGGAGGGGTACGGAAACACCATATATTTT. Encoded protein: CASSPEGYGNTIYF.

This clonotype was counted at least ten times. The chain recombines TRBV18 with TRBJ2-5; 10 nucleotides match TRBD2. CDR1 KGHSH and CDR2 LQKENI come from the germline V gene. Unmatched junction bases numbered 7, after V lost 0 bases and J lost 3 bases. The CDR3 totals 17 residues. This CDR3 reads CASSPPDRLAGEETQYF. The CDR3 DNA is TGTGCCAGCTCACCACCTGACCGTCTAGCGGGGGAAGAGACCCAGTACTTC.

The V gene is TRBV9, the J gene TRBJ1-2; no firm D call. Deletions cut 4 bases from V and 4 bases from J, with 14 bases between. Germline lookup yields CDR1 SGDLS and CDR2 YYNGEE. The CDR3 has 14 residues. DNA for the CDR3: TGTGCCAGCAGCACCACCTCAGCACCCTATGGCTACACCTTC. The encoded protein is CASSTTSAPYGYTF.

This clonotype turned up a few times. The chain links TRBV4-1 to TRBJ2-3; 11 bases fit TRBD2. The CDR3 extends over 16 amino acids. CDR1 and CDR2 (germline): MGHRA, YSYEKL. Germline trimming cut 1 base from V and 5 bases from J; bases unmatched to any gene: 5. CDR3 DNA: TGCGCCAGCAGCCAAGGTAGCGGGGGGGCCATAGATACGCAGTATTTT. Translated: CASSQGSGGAIDTQYF.

This rearrangement joins TRBV20-1 to TRBJ2-1, with D unresolved. The V end lost 6 bases, the J end lost 2 bases, and 14 bases lay between the germline ends. This CDR3 region has 14 residues. Germline assignment: CDR1 DFQATT and CDR2 SNEGSKA (reference sequence). The CDR3 DNA sequence: TGCAGTGCCCCCTTCCCGTCTCCCTACAATGAGCAGTTCTTC. Translation gives CSAPFPSPYNEQFF.

This clonotype was seen only once. The genes are TRBV12-3 or TRBV12-4 and TRBJ2-7, with D uncertain. The CDR3 spans 14 residues. Trimming pared 5 bases from V and 5 bases from J, leaving 16 bases between. CDR3 bases: TGTGCCAGCAGTCCACCGAACCGGGCCCACGAGCAGTACTTC. Translating it yields CASSPPNRAHEQYF.

This clonotype has just a few counts. This rearrangement joins TRBV7-9 to TRBJ1-2, with unresolved D. The CDR3 runs 15 residues. V dropped 7 bases and J dropped 3 bases, with 18 bases sitting between them. Germline CDR1 reads SEHNR; CDR2 reads FQNEAQ (reference sequence). In DNA, the CDR3 is TGTGCCAGCACCAAAGCTTATCAGGATGACTATGGCTACACCTTC. Translated: CASTKAYQDDYGYTF. The variable domain in full, with the rest retrieved from reference TRBV7-9 and TRBJ1-2, is DTGVSQNPRHKITKRGQNVTFRCDPISEHNRLYWYRQTLGQGPEFLTYFQNEAQLEKSRLLSDRFSAERPKGSFSTLEIQRTEQGDSAMYLCASTKAYQDDYGYTFGSGTRLTVV.

The chain uses TRBV29-1 and TRBJ2-2; D might be TRBD2 (6 bases). CDR1 is SQVTM and CDR2 is ANQGSEA in the germline V gene. Trimming shortened V by 6 bases and J by 2 bases, and 10 bases separated the two germline ends. The CDR3 consists of 13 residues. This CDR3 reads CSVAGLNTGELFF. DNA for the CDR3: TGCAGCGTGGCGGGGCTTAACACCGGGGAGCTGTTTTTT.

This clonotype was observed a few times. The chain carries TRBV28 and TRBJ2-1; D may be TRBD1 (6 bases). This CDR3 region has 14 residues. Germline values: CDR1 MDHEN, CDR2 SYDVKM. V lost 3 bases and J 4 bases, leaving 10 bases between the germline ends. The CDR3 sequence: CASSLNRVYNEQFF. The CDR3 DNA reads TGTGCCAGCAGTTTGAACAGGGTTTACAATGAGCAGTTCTTC.

With regard to this clonotype: The germline gene is not matched at one end of the junction; a read error may be the cause. J is TRBJ2-5 and V is TRBV12-3 or TRBV12-4; a weak D match, TRBD1 (6 bases). CDR3 size: 15 residues. The CDR3 spells CASSLGGMGATPGYF. In nucleotides, the CDR3 is TGTGCCAGCAGCTTAGGGGGTATGGGGGCCACCCCGGGGTACTTC.

This chain uses TRBV20-1 with TRBJ2-1, with TRBD2 matching 7 bases. This CDR3 contains 14 residues. V was clipped by 4 bases and J by 4 bases; unmatched bases: 7. Germline assignment: CDR1 DFQATT and CDR2 SNEGSKA (reference sequence). CDR3 region: CSAIPSGPYNEQFF. CDR3 coding DNA: TGCAGTGCTATTCCTAGCGGCCCATACAATGAGCAGTTCTTC.

A word on this clonotype: This sequence may be a read error, since a much larger clone differs from it by one base. This chain links TRBV28 with TRBJ1-2; D uncertain. The germline gives CDR1 MDHEN, CDR2 SYDVKM. CDR3 length: 12 residues. V lost 11 bases and J 2 bases, leaving 12 bases between the germline ends. CDR3 residues: CACTAENYGYTF. The CDR3 bases are TGTGCCTGCACAGCGGAGAACTATGGCTACACCTTC.

The V and J genes are TRBV18 and TRBJ2-5; TRBD2 aligns across 12 bases. CDR1 and CDR2 from the germline V gene are KGHSH and LQKENI. Trimming cost V 5 bases and J 1 base; bases outside gene matches: 2. This CDR3 is built from 15 residues. CDR3 in amino acids: CASSRTSGTQETQYF. The CDR3 nucleotides read TGTGCCAGCTCAAGGACTAGCGGGACCCAAGAGACCCAGTACTTC.

This clonotype was seen more than once but under ten times. An end of the junction differs from the germline gene, which may be a read error. The rearrangement uses TRBV7-7 and TRBJ2-5, with TRBD1 as a possible D gene (5 bases). In germline, CDR1 is SSHAT, CDR2 FNYEAQ (reference sequence). The length of the CDR3 is 13 residues. The CDR3 DNA follows: TGTGCTAGCAGACGACAGCTCCAAGAGACCCAGTACTTC. It codes for CASRRQLQETQYF.

In its sample, this clonotype was seen a few times. J is TRBJ2-3 and V is TRBV10-2, with a weak D call TRBD1 (6 bases). Trimming shortened V by 6 bases and J by 2 bases, and 18 bases separated the two germline ends. Looked up from germline, CDR1 is WSHSY and CDR2 is SAAADI. The CDR3 covers 16 residues. CDR3 protein: CASSTPDSLSTDTQYF. The CDR3 DNA sequence: TGCGCCAGCAGCACGCCGGACAGCTTGTCCACAGATACGCAGTATTTT.

Only a few counts were recorded for this clonotype. The chain combines TRBV28 with TRBJ2-7, with D possibly TRBD2 on 5 matching bases. V was clipped by 4 bases and J by 0 bases, with 16 bases between them. This CDR3 is 16 amino acids long. The V gene's germline CDR1 is MDHEN and CDR2 SYDVKM. The chain's CDR3 is CASSSPPAGSSYEQYF. CDR3 coding DNA: TGTGCCAGCAGTTCCCCACCGGCGGGCAGCTCCTACGAGCAGTACTTC.

This chain links TRBV7-2 with TRBJ2-1; D may match TRBD1 or TRBD2 (5 bases each). The length of the CDR3 is 15 residues. Germline CDR1 reads SGHTA; CDR2 reads FQGNSA. Deletions cut 4 bases from V and 9 bases from J, with 19 bases between. The DNA of the CDR3 is TGTGCCAGCAGCTCGTACCCTGGAGGCCAGGGTGAGCAGTTCTTC. This encodes CASSSYPGGQGEQFF.

The chain links TRBV19 to TRBJ1-1; 10 bases match TRBD1. V was pared by 5 bases and J by 7 bases, with 10 bases of the junction left unmatched. CDR1 and CDR2 from the germline V gene are LNHDA and SQIVND (reference sequence). The CDR3 covers 15 residues. The CDR3 loop reads CASSPSTGGKVEAFF. CDR3 in DNA: TGTGCCAGTAGTCCGTCGACAGGGGGCAAAGTTGAAGCTTTCTTT.

This clonotype has more than one count but fewer than ten. V and J are TRBV3-1 and TRBJ2-1; 12 nucleotides line up with TRBD2. The CDR3 runs to 18 residues. The J segment lost 1 base and the V segment lost 1 base, leaving 5 bases of the junction unmatched. Germline assignment: CDR1 LGHDT and CDR2 YNNKEL (reference sequence). The CDR3: CASSQVASGGASYNEQFF. In nucleotides, the CDR3 is TGTGCCAGCAGCCAAGTGGCTAGCGGGGGGGCATCCTACAATGAGCAGTTCTTC.

Only a few counts were recorded for this clonotype. The chain uses TRBV6-2 or TRBV6-3 and TRBJ2-7; weak D call: TRBD1 (6 bases). Germline lookup yields CDR1 MNHEY and CDR2 SVGEGT. CDR3 size: 13 residues. Deletions cut 5 bases from V and 7 bases from J, with 15 bases between. The CDR3 DNA reads as TGTGCCAGCAGTGGAACTACTAGGGGGGAGCAGTACTTC. This codes for CASSGTTRGEQYF.